This TCR beta chain was sequenced for a study of a mutant IDH1 vaccine in newly diagnosed glioma. Study background: Patients previously underwent radiotherapy, temozolomide, or both, and most underwent both.

On this clone itself: What it binds is unknown.

The protocol was immunoSEQ multiplex PCR, while the TCRdb copy is restricted to in-frame clones and leaves out a portion. This table has about 21,000 clones, over 75% appearing once. Germline V gene lookup returns CDR1 MGHDK and CDR2 SYGVNS. This CDR3 has 14 residues. The V end lost 3 bases, the J end lost 1 base, and 9 bases lay between the germline ends. General study points: With respect to changes in top peripheral T cell clonotypes, pseudoprogression seemed unrelated.

Time point indicated: baseline, week 1 (first vaccination visit). This sample's treatment: pre-vaccination baseline after standard-of-care therapy. The sequenced sample was PBMCs, obtained from a glioma patient treated with radiotherapy, temozolomide or both. The receptor comes from a man aged 40-55 years with glioma. The rearrangement uses TRBV25-1 and TRBJ1-1; D uncertain. The CDR3 protein is CASSELQENTEAFF. CDR3 in DNA: TGTGCCAGCAGTGAGTTACAAGAGAACACTGAAGCTTTCTTT.